The subject of this entry is one T cell receptor (beta chain). Its antigen is unidentified. The CDR3 consists of 16 residues. Germline V gives CDR1 SGHRS, CDR2 YFSETQ. Trimming at V came to 4 bases and at J to 2 bases, leaving 5 bases not matched to a gene. The sample belongs to a study of cytomegalovirus exposure and HLA in healthy donors. Profiling relied on immunoSEQ multiplex PCR, and the TCRdb table lists in-frame clones only, not all of them. The sample comprises some 130,000 clones, almost 85% of which are singletons, and roughly 30% rests with the top ten. Whole-study results and caveats: A few CMV-associated chains were confirmed in vitro to be specific for CMV antigens.

Input material: PBMCs. The origin of this receptor is a man aged 30 to 39 in good health and CMV-seropositive. The V call is TRBV5-1, the J call TRBJ2-1; 11 bases align to TRBD2. CDR3: CASSNVAGGPYNEQFF. CDR3 DNA: TGCGCCAGCAGCAATGTAGCGGGAGGGCCCTACAATGAGCAGTTCTTC. Variable domain in full (rest from reference TRBV5-1 and TRBJ2-1): KAGVTQTPRYLIKTRGQQVTLSCSPISGHRSVSWYQQTPGQGLQFLFEYFSETQRNKGNFPGRFSGRQFSNSRSEMNVSTLELGDSALYLCASSNVAGGPYNEQFFGPGTRLTVL.